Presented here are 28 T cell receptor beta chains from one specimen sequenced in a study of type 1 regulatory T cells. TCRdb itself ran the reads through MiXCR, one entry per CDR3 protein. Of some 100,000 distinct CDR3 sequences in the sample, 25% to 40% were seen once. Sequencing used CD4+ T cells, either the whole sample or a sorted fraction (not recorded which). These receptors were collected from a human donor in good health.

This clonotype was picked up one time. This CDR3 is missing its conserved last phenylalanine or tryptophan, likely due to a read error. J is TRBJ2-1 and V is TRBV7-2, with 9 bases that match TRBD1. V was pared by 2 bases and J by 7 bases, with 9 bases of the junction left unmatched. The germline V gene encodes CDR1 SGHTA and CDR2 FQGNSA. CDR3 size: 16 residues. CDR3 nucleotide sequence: TGTGCCAGCAGCTTATACTCAGGACAGGGGAGGAATGAGCAGTTCCTC. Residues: CASSLYSGQGRNEQFL.

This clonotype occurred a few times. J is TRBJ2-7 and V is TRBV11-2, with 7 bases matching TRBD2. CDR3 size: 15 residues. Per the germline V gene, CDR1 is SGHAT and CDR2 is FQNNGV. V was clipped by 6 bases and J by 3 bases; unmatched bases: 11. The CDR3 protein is CASRALSGKVYEQYF. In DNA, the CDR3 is TGTGCCAGCAGGGCCCTCAGCGGGAAGGTCTACGAGCAGTACTTC.

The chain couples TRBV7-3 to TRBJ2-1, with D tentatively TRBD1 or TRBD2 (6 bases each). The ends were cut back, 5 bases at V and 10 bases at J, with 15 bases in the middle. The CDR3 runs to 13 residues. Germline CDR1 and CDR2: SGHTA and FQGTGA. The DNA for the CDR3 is TGTGCCAGCAGCCGTCCGGGGGCAGGGGAGCAGTTCTTC. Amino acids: CASSRPGAGEQFF.

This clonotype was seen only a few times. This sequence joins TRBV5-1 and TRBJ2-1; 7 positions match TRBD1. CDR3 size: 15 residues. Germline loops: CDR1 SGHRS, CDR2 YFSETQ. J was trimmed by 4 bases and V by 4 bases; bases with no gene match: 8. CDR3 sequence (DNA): TGCGCCAGCAGCCCCGGGACAGAGGCTTACAATGAGCAGTTCTTC. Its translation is CASSPGTEAYNEQFF.

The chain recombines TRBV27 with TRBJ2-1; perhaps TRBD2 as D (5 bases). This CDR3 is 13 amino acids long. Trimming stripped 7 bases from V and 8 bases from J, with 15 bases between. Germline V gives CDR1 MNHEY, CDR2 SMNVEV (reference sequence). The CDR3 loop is CASKVGLSDEQFF. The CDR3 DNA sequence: TGTGCCAGCAAGGTAGGACTTTCAGATGAGCAGTTCTTC.

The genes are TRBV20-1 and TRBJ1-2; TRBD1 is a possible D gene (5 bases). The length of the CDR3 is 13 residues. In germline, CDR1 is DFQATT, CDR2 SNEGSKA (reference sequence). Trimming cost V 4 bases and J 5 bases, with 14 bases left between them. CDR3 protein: CSATGGVEYGYTF. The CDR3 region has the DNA TGCAGTGCTACTGGGGGAGTGGAGTATGGCTACACCTTC.

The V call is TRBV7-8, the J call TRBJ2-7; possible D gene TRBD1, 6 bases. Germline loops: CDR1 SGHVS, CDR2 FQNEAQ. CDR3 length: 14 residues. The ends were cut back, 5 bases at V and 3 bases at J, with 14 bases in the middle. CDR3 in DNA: TGTGCCAGCAGCACTCGGACAGAGGACTACGAGCAGTACTTC. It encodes CASSTRTEDYEQYF.

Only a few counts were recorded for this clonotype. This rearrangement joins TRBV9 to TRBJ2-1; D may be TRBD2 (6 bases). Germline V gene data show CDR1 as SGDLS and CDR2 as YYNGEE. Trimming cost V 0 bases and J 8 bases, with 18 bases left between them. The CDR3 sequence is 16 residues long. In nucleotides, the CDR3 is TGTGCCAGCAGCGTAGGCAGTAGCGGCAGTTTCGATGAGCAGTTCTTC. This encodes CASSVGSSGSFDEQFF.

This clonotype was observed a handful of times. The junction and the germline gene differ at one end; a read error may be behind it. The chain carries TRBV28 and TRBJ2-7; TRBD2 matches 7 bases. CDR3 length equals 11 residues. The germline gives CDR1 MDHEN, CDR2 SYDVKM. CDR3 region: CASAGGTPQDF. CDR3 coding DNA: TGTGCCAGCGCCGGGGGGACTCCTCAAGACTTC.

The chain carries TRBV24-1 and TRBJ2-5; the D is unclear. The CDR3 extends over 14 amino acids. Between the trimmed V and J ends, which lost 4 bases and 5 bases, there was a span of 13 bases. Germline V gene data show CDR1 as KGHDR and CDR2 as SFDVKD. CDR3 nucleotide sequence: TGTGCCACCAGTGACCCTCAGAGCCAGGAGACCCAGTACTTC. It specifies CATSDPQSQETQYF.

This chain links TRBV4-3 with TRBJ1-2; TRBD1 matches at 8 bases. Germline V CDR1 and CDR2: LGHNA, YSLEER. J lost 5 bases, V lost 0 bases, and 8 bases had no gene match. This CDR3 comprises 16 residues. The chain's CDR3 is CASSQDLGTGAYGYTF. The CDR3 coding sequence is TGCGCCAGCAGCCAAGATTTGGGGACAGGCGCTTATGGCTACACCTTC.

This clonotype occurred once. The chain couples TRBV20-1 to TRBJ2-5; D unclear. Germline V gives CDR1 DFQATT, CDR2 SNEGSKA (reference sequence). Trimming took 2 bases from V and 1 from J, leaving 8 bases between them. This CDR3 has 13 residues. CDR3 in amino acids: CSARPTRQETQYF. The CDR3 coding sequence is TGCAGTGCTAGACCCACCCGCCAAGAGACCCAGTACTTC.

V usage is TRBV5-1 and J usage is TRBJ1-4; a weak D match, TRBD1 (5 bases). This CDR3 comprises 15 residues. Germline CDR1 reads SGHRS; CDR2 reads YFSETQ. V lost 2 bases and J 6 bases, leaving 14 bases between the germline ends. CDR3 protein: CASSFGRGADEKLFF. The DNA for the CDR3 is TGCGCCAGCAGCTTTGGGAGGGGCGCCGATGAAAAACTGTTTTTT.

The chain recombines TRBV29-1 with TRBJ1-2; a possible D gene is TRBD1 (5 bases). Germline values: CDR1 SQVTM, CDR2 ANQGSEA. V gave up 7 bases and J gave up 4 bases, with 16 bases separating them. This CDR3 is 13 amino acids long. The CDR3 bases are TGCAGCGCCGGCGACAGCCAGACCTATGGCTACACCTTC. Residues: CSAGDSQTYGYTF.

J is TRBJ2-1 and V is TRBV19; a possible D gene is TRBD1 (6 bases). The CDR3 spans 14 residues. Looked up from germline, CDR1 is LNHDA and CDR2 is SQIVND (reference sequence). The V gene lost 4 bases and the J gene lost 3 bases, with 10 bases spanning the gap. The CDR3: CASSRDISYNEQFF. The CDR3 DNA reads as TGTGCCAGTAGTAGGGACATCAGCTACAATGAGCAGTTCTTC.

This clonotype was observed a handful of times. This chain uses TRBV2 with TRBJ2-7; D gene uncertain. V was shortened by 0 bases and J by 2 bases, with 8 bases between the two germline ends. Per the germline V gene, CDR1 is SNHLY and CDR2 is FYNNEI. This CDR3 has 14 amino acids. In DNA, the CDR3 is TGTGCCAGCAGTGAAGCCACGTGGACCTACGAGCAGTACTTC. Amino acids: CASSEATWTYEQYF.

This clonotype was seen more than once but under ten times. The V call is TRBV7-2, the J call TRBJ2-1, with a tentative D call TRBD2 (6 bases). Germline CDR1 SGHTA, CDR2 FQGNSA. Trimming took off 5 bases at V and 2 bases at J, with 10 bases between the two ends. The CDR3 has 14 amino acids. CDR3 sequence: CASSPRLAYNEQFF. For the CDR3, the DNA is TGTGCCAGCAGCCCTAGACTAGCCTACAATGAGCAGTTCTTC.

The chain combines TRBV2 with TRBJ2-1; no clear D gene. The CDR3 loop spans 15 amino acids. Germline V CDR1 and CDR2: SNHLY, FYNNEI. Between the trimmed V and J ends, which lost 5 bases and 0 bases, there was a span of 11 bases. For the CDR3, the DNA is TGTGCCAGCAGTCTAACCGGTAGCTCCTACAATGAGCAGTTCTTC. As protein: CASSLTGSSYNEQFF.

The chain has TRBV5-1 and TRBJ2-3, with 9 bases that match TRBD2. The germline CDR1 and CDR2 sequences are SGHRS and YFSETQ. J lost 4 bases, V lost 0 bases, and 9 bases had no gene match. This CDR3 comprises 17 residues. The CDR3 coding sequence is TGCGCCAGCAGCTTGGGAGGAGCGGGAGGCAGCGCAGATACGCAGTATTTT. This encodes CASSLGGAGGSADTQYF.

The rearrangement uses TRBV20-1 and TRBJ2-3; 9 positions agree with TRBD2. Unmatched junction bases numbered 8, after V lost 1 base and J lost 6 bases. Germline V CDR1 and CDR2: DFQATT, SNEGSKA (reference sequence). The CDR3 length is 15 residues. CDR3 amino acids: CSARVVAGAVDTQYF. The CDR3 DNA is TGCAGTGCTAGAGTGGTAGCGGGAGCGGTGGATACGCAGTATTTT.

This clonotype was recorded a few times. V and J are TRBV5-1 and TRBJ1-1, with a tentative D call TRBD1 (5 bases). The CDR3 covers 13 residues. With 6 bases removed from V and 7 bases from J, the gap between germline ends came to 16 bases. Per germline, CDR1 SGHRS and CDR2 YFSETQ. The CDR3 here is CASMRDGKDEAFF. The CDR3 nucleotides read TGCGCCAGCATGAGGGACGGGAAAGATGAAGCTTTCTTT.

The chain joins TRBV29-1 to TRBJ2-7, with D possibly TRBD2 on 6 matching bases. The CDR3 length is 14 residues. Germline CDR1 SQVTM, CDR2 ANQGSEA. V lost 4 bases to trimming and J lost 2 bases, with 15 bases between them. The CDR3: CSVAAGFPTYEQYF. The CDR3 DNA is TGCAGCGTTGCCGCGGGATTCCCTACCTACGAGCAGTACTTC.

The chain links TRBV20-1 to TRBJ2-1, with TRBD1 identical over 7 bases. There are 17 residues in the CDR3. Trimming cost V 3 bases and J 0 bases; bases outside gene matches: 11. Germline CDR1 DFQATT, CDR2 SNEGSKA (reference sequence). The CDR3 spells CSASGPGTANSYNEQFF. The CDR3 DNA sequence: TGCAGTGCTAGTGGACCCGGGACAGCCAACTCCTACAATGAGCAGTTCTTC.

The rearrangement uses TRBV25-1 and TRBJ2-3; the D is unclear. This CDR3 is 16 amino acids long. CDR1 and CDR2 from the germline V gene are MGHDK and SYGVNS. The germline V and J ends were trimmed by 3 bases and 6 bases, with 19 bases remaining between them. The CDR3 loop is CASSEESSRTSDTQYF. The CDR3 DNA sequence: TGTGCCAGCAGTGAGGAGAGCTCACGCACATCTGATACGCAGTATTTT.

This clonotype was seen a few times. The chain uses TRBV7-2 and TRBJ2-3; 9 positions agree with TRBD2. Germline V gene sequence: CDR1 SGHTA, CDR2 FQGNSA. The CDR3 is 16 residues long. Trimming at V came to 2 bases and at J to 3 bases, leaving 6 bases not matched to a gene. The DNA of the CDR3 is TGTGCCAGCAGCTTATACGGCGGGAGGGAGACAGATACGCAGTATTTT. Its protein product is CASSLYGGRETDTQYF.

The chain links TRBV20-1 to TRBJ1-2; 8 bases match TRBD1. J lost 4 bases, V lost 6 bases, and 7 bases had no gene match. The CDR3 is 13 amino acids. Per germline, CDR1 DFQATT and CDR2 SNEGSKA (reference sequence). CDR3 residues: CSAQDREGYGYTF. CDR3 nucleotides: TGCAGTGCGCAGGACAGGGAAGGCTATGGCTACACCTTC.

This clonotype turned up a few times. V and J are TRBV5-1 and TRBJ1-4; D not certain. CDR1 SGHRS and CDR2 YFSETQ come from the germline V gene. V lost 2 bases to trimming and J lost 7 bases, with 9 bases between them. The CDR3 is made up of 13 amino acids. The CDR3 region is CASSLGGGEKLFF. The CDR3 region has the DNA TGCGCCAGCAGCTTAGGAGGAGGTGAAAAACTGTTTTTT.

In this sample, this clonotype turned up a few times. In DNA, the CDR3 is TGCAGTGCTAGTCTAGCGGGAGATGGTGTCAACTACGAGCAGTACTTC. Translated, it gives CSASLAGDGVNYEQYF. This rearrangement joins TRBV20-1 to TRBJ2-7; 10 nucleotides agree with TRBD2. The germline V gene encodes CDR1 DFQATT and CDR2 SNEGSKA (reference sequence). The CDR3 length is 16 residues. With V trimmed by 3 bases and J by 3 bases, 11 bases remained unmatched.